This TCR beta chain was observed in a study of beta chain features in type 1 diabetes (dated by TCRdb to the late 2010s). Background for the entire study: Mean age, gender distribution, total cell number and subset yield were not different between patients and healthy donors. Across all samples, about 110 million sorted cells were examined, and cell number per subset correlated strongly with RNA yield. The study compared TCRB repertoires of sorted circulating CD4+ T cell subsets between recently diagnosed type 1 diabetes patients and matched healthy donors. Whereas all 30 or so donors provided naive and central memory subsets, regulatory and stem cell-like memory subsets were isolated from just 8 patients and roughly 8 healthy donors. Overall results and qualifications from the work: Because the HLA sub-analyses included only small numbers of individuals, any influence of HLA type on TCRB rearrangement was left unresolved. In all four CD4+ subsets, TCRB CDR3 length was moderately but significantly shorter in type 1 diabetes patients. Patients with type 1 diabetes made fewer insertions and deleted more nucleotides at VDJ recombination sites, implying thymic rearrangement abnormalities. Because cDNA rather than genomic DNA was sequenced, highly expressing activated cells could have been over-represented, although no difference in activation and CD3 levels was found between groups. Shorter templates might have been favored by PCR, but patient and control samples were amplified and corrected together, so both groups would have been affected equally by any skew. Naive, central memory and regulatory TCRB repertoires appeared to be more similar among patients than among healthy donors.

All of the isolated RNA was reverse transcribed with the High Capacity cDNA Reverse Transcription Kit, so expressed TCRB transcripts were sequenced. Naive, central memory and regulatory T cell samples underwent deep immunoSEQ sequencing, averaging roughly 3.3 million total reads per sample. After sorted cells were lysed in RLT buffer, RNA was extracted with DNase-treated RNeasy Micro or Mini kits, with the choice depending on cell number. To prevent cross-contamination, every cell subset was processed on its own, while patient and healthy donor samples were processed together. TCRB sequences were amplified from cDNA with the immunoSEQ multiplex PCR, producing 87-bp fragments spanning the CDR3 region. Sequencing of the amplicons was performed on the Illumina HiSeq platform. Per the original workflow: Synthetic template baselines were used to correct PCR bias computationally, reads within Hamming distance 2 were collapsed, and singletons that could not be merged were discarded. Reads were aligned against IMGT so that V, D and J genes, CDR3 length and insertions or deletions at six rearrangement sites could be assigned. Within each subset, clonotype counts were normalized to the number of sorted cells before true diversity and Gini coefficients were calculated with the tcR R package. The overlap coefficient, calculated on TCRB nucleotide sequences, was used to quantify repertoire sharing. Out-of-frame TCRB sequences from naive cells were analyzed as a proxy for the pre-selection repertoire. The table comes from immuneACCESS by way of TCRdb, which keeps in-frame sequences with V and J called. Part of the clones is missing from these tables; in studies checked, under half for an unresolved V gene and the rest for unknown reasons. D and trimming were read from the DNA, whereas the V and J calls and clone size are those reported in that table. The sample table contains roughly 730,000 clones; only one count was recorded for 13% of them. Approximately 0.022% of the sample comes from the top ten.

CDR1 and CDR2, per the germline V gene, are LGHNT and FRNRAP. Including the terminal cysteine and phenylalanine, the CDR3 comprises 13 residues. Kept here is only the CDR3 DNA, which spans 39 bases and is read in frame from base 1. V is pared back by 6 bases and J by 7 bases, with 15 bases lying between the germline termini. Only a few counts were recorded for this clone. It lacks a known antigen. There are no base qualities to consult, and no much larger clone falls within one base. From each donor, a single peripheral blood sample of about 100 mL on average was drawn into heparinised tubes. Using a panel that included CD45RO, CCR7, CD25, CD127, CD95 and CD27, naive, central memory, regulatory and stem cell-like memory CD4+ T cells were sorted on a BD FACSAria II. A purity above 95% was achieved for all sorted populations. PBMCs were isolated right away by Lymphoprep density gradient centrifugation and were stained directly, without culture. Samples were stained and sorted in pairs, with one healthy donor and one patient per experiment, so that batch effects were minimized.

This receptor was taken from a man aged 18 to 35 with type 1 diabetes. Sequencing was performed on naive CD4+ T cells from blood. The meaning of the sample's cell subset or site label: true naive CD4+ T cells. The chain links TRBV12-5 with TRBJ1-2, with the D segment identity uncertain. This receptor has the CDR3 CASGFDGSSGYTF. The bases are TGTGCTAGTGGGTTCGACGGTTCAAGTGGCTACACCTTC.